The 30 T cell receptor beta chains given below trace back to one sample, sequenced in a study of T cell clonotyping in hematopoietic cell transplantation. Repertoires were generated with immunoSEQ multiplex PCR, while TCRdb's copy carries only in-frame clones and drops some. The sample has more than 12,000 clones, around three fifths seen once. The sequenced sample was PBMCs. All receptors come from a human donor who either received an allogeneic hematopoietic cell transplant for a myeloid malignancy or was a related donor (not recorded which). Some clones in this sample may be carry-over from other donors' samples.

The chain is built from TRBV27 and TRBJ2-5; D unclear. The closer fit of TRBJ2-7 to the DNA end suggests the J call may be wrong. The CDR3 contains 13 residues. Germline assignment: CDR1 MNHEY and CDR2 SMNVEV (reference sequence). This chain's CDR3 is CASSLGRFYEQYF. CDR3 in DNA: TGTGCCAGCAGTTTGGGCCGGTTCTACGAGCAGTACTTC.

This clone was found a few times. At one of its ends the junction is not consistent with the germline gene, which may arise from a read error. The chain recombines TRBV7-9 with TRBJ2-3; a possible D gene is TRBD1 (5 bases). Germline V gene sequence: CDR1 SEHNR, CDR2 FQNEAQ (reference sequence). The CDR3 length is 14 residues. CDR3 coding DNA: TGTGCCAGCAGCTTGCTCCCCGGCAGGGATACGCAGTGTTTT. Translated: CASSLLPGRDTQCF.

V is TRBV4-1 and J is TRBJ2-7; 13 bases match TRBD2. The CDR3 is 16 amino acids. Trimming cost V 2 bases and J 5 bases; bases outside gene matches: 6. Germline values: CDR1 MGHRA, CDR2 YSYEKL. The CDR3, as DNA: TGCGCCAGCAGCCAACCCACTAGCGGGAGGGCCCACGAGCAGTACTTC. Protein: CASSQPTSGRAHEQYF.

This sequence joins TRBV28 and TRBJ1-2, with a possible D match to TRBD1 (5 bases). This CDR3 has 12 amino acids. V lost 11 bases and J lost 5, with 15 bases in between. Germline loops: CDR1 MDHEN, CDR2 SYDVKM. CDR3 coding DNA: TGTGCCGTGGGGCGGAGCCATTATGGCTACACCTTC. Protein sequence: CAVGRSHYGYTF.

The chain joins TRBV4-2 to TRBJ2-1, with D unresolved. Trimming took 0 bases from V and 2 from J, leaving 11 bases between them. The CDR3 is made up of 16 amino acids. Germline V gene lookup returns CDR1 LGHNA and CDR2 YNFKEQ. Here the CDR3 reads CASSQEGGSAYNEQFF. Here the CDR3 DNA reads TGTGCCAGCAGCCAAGAAGGCGGAAGCGCCTACAATGAGCAGTTCTTC.

V gene TRBV30 combines with J gene TRBJ2-2; 9 bases fit TRBD2. The ends lost 1 base at V and 5 bases at J; junction bases unmatched: 5. The V gene's germline CDR1 is GTSNPN and CDR2 SVGIG (reference sequence). The CDR3 totals 15 residues. The CDR3 here is CAWSALAGLTGELFF. CDR3 nucleotides: TGTGCCTGGAGTGCCCTAGCGGGATTGACCGGGGAGCTGTTTTTT.

The rearrangement joins TRBV4-3 to TRBJ2-7; D uncertain. CDR3 length: 14 amino acids. Germline lookup yields CDR1 LGHNA and CDR2 YSLEER. V lost 4 bases, J lost 4 bases, and 14 bases lay in between. In DNA form, the CDR3 reads TGCGCCAGCAGCCTACAGTCGCATGGGTACGAGCAGTACTTC. It translates to CASSLQSHGYEQYF.

The chain combines TRBV7-2 with TRBJ2-3; D ambiguous. The V gene's germline CDR1 is SGHTA and CDR2 FQGNSA. V was clipped by 4 bases and J by 0 bases, with 8 bases between them. The CDR3 extends over 14 amino acids. CDR3 nucleotides: TGTGCCAGCAGCTCGAGTGCTAGCACAGATACGCAGTATTTT. It translates to CASSSSASTDTQYF. Based on the CDR3 plus reference TRBV7-2 and TRBJ2-3, the full variable domain is GAGVSQSPSNKVTEKGKDVELRCDPISGHTALYWYRQSLGQGLEFLIYFQGNSAPDKSGLPSDRFSAERTGGSVSTLTIQRTQQEDSAVYLCASSSSASTDTQYFGPGTRLTVL.

J is TRBJ2-7 and V is TRBV7-6, with 8 bases that match TRBD2. This CDR3 has 15 residues. The germline CDR1 and CDR2 sequences are SGHVS and FNYEAQ. V was pared by 4 bases and J by 3 bases, with 8 bases of the junction left unmatched. As DNA, the CDR3 is TGTGCCAGCAGCTCCCCTATGCGGGGGGTCTACGAGCAGTACTTC. This sequence encodes CASSSPMRGVYEQYF.

V gene TRBV19 combines with J gene TRBJ1-5, with 9 bases identical to TRBD1. The V segment lost 5 bases and the J segment 3 bases; nucleotides outside the gene matches: 11. This CDR3 has 17 amino acids. Germline V gene sequence: CDR1 LNHDA, CDR2 SQIVND (reference sequence). CDR3 in DNA: TGTGCCAGTAGTTCTCAAGAGGGACAGGGTTACAATCAGCCCCAGCATTTT. Encoded protein: CASSSQEGQGYNQPQHF.

This chain connects TRBV29-1 to TRBJ1-5, with D tentatively TRBD1 (5 bases). Trimming stripped 6 bases from V and 0 bases from J, with 18 bases between. The CDR3 extends over 16 amino acids. From germline, CDR1 is SQVTM and CDR2 ANQGSEA. The CDR3 region is CSVSGGWGYSNQPQHF. The CDR3, as DNA: TGCAGCGTGTCGGGAGGGTGGGGGTATAGCAATCAGCCCCAGCATTTT.

This clone is medium-sized in the sample. The chain recombines TRBV19 with TRBJ2-7, with TRBD2 as a possible D gene (6 bases). This CDR3 spans 15 amino acids. V lost 3 bases to trimming and J lost 0 bases, with 12 bases between them. Germline values: CDR1 LNHDA, CDR2 SQIVND (reference sequence). The CDR3 region is CASSMTTSSSYEQYF. The CDR3, as DNA: TGTGCCAGTAGTATGACCACTAGCAGCTCCTACGAGCAGTACTTC.

The chain combines TRBV30 with TRBJ2-7, with no clear D. V was clipped by 5 bases and J by 1 base, with 9 bases between them. The CDR3 extends over 12 amino acids. Germline loops: CDR1 GTSNPN, CDR2 SVGIG (reference sequence). The CDR3 sequence is CAWGPWSYEQYF. The CDR3, as DNA: TGTGCCTGGGGTCCGTGGTCCTACGAGCAGTACTTC.

This chain connects TRBV30 to TRBJ1-3, with D unclear. V was clipped by 5 bases and J by 0 bases, with 8 bases between them. The germline gives CDR1 GTSNPN, CDR2 SVGIG (reference sequence). The CDR3 loop spans 13 amino acids. Here the CDR3 DNA reads TGTGCCTGGGACGCCAGCTCTGGAAACACCATATATTTT. Encoded protein: CAWDASSGNTIYF. Variable domain in full (rest from reference TRBV30 and TRBJ1-3): SQTIHQWPATLVQPVGSPLSLECTVEGTSNPNLYWYRQAAGRGLQLLFYSVGIGQISSEVPQNLSASRPQDRQFILSSKKLLLSDSGFYLCAWDASSGNTIYFGEGSWLTVV.

The chain recombines TRBV5-1 with TRBJ2-7, with D unclear. The germline V gene encodes CDR1 SGHRS and CDR2 YFSETQ. The CDR3 is 12 residues long. Trimming shortened V by 0 bases and J by 7 bases, and 8 bases separated the two germline ends. Written as DNA, the CDR3 is TGCGCCAGCAGCTTGGCCGCCCGGGAGCAGTACTTC. It translates to CASSLAAREQYF.

The J gene is TRBJ1-2, the V gene TRBV30; tentatively, D is TRBD1 (5 bases). CDR1 and CDR2 (germline): GTSNPN, SVGIG (reference sequence). The V end lost 4 bases, the J end lost 8 bases, and 17 bases lay between the germline ends. The CDR3 has 13 amino acids. In DNA form, the CDR3 reads TGTGCCTGGAAAAGGGACCGTCCGTCCGGCTACACCTTC. Its protein is CAWKRDRPSGYTF.

CDR3 nucleotides: TGCGCCAGCAGCTTGGATCGCGGCATTCAGTACTTC. This codes for CASSLDRGIQYF. This chain joins TRBV5-1 and TRBJ2-4; D uncertain. The CDR3 runs 12 residues. The ends were cut back, 0 bases at V and 9 bases at J, with 7 bases in the middle. CDR1 is SGHRS and CDR2 is YFSETQ in the germline V gene.

The rearrangement uses TRBV5-1 and TRBJ2-7; D is possibly TRBD1 or TRBD2 (5 bases each). The CDR3 is 15 amino acids. Trimming took off 0 bases at V and 9 bases at J, with 19 bases between the two ends. The germline V gene has CDR1 SGHRS and CDR2 YFSETQ. In DNA form, the CDR3 reads TGCGCCAGCAGCTTGGTTCGGGACCCCCCTGACGGGCAGTACTTC. Residues: CASSLVRDPPDGQYF.

The J gene is TRBJ1-2, the V gene TRBV28; tentative D call: TRBD1 (5 bases). The germline V gene encodes CDR1 MDHEN and CDR2 SYDVKM. The V end was cut by 4 bases, the J end by 4 bases, with 16 bases between. CDR3 length: 15 amino acids. As DNA, the CDR3 is TGTGCCAGCAGTTCACCGGGACGGATGAGCTATGGCTACACCTTC. Translated, it gives CASSSPGRMSYGYTF.

The V call is TRBV5-1, the J call TRBJ1-4; no firm D call. This CDR3 has 15 residues. Germline V gives CDR1 SGHRS, CDR2 YFSETQ. The V gene lost 4 bases and the J gene lost 0 bases, with 10 bases spanning the gap. In DNA, the CDR3 is TGCGCCAGCAGCCCAAAATCGCCAACTAATGAAAAACTGTTTTTT. It translates to CASSPKSPTNEKLFF.

This rearrangement joins TRBV19 to TRBJ2-2; D is unclear. The CDR3 spans 19 residues. Per the germline V gene, CDR1 is LNHDA and CDR2 is SQIVND (reference sequence). Trimming pared 3 bases from V and 8 bases from J, leaving 28 bases between. The CDR3: CASSILWLERKTKGGELFF. In DNA form, the CDR3 reads TGTGCCAGTAGTATCTTGTGGCTTGAGCGCAAGACAAAAGGAGGGGAGCTGTTTTTT.

Written as DNA, the CDR3 is TGCAGCGGAAACTTTGGGTACGAGCAGTACTTC. This codes for CSGNFGYEQYF. This chain uses TRBV29-1 with TRBJ2-7; D is uncertain. The CDR3 loop spans 11 amino acids. CDR1 and CDR2 (germline): SQVTM, ANQGSEA. V was shortened by 7 bases and J by 4 bases, with 11 bases between the two germline ends.

This sequence joins TRBV2 and TRBJ1-1, with a weak D call TRBD1 (5 bases). Trimming stripped 3 bases from V and 4 bases from J, with 21 bases between. Germline V gene sequence: CDR1 SNHLY, CDR2 FYNNEI. This CDR3 contains 17 residues. CDR3 amino acids: CASSEERAGRFATEAFF. CDR3 bases: TGTGCCAGCAGTGAGGAGCGGGCAGGGAGATTTGCCACTGAAGCTTTCTTT. The full variable domain, with the rest looked up from reference TRBV2 and TRBJ1-1, is EPEVTQTPSHQVTQMGQEVILRCVPISNHLYFYWYRQILGQKVEFLVSFYNNEISEKSEIFDDQFSVERPDGSNFTLKIRSTKLEDSAMYFCASSEERAGRFATEAFFGQGTRLTVV.

The chain joins TRBV30 to TRBJ1-2, with D possibly being TRBD1 (6 bases). With 0 bases removed from V and 4 bases from J, the gap between germline ends came to 15 bases. Germline V gene data show CDR1 as GTSNPN and CDR2 as SVGIG (reference sequence). This CDR3 has 15 residues. The CDR3 loop reads CAWSVPWDKTYGYTF. In DNA, the CDR3 is TGTGCCTGGAGTGTACCTTGGGACAAAACCTATGGCTACACCTTC. Looking up the rest from reference TRBV30 and TRBJ1-2 gives the full variable domain: SQTIHQWPATLVQPVGSPLSLECTVEGTSNPNLYWYRQAAGRGLQLLFYSVGIGQISSEVPQNLSASRPQDRQFILSSKKLLLSDSGFYLCAWSVPWDKTYGYTFGSGTRLTVV.

This clone was seen a handful of times. This chain connects TRBV6-5 to TRBJ1-4, with unresolved D. This CDR3 is 16 amino acids long. Germline CDR1 MNHEY, CDR2 SVGAGI. Trimming left V 2 bases short and J 0 bases short, with 10 bases between. The CDR3 loop is CASSYTAVATNEKLFF. In DNA, the CDR3 is TGTGCCAGCAGTTACACGGCAGTTGCAACTAATGAAAAACTGTTTTTT.

Only a few counts were recorded for this clone. The gene calls are TRBV27 and TRBJ1-1; the match to TRBD1 covers 8 bases. From germline, CDR1 is MNHEY and CDR2 SMNVEV (reference sequence). The CDR3 sequence is 15 residues long. The V and J ends lost 4 bases and 4 bases, in that order; junction bases with no gene match: 8. The CDR3 coding sequence is TGTGCCAGCAGTTCACAGGGGGACGGGGGCACTGAAGCTTTCTTT. Amino acids: CASSSQGDGGTEAFF.

To note about this clone: At one end, the junction sequence differs from germline, possibly due to a read error. V is TRBV23-1 and J is TRBJ1-4; D is unresolved. TRBV23-1 is an ORF, with its function uncertain. The CDR3 runs 15 residues. The CDR3 bases are TGCGCCAGCAGTCAATCGCTGGACTTAAATGGAAAACTGTTTTTT. Its protein is CASSQSLDLNGKLFF.

The rearrangement uses TRBV30 and TRBJ1-2; D remains ambiguous. Trimming removed 3 bases at V and 4 bases at J, with 12 bases between. Germline-derived CDR1 and CDR2 are GTSNPN and SVGIG (reference sequence). The CDR3 is 13 residues long. The CDR3 loop is CAWRGGGSYGYTF. For the CDR3, the DNA is TGTGCCTGGAGGGGCGGAGGTAGCTATGGCTACACCTTC.

This clone was observed a handful of times. The chain joins TRBV5-1 to TRBJ1-1; 10 positions agree with TRBD1. The ends lost 3 bases at V and 5 bases at J; junction bases unmatched: 1. The germline V gene has CDR1 SGHRS and CDR2 YFSETQ. The length of the CDR3 is 13 residues. The CDR3 bases are TGCGCCAGCAGCTGGACAGGGGGGACTGAAGCTTTCTTT. Translating it yields CASSWTGGTEAFF.

The chain links TRBV6-6 to TRBJ1-5; D unresolved. CDR1 and CDR2 (germline): MNHNY, SVGAGI (reference sequence). CDR3 length: 13 amino acids. V was pared by 2 bases and J by 7 bases, with 9 bases between. For the CDR3, the DNA is TGTGCCAGCAGTTACCCCGATAAGCAGCCCCAGCATTTT. This codes for CASSYPDKQPQHF.